The present TCR beta chain was sequenced within a study of blood T cell repertoires in COVID-19. Turning to the study itself: There were acute and convalescent COVID-19 samples, and they came from the United States, Italy and Spain. Nucleic acid was either cDNA or gDNA, and it came from T cells, B-cell-depleted T cells, or PBMCs.

This clone is a singleton in its sample. Unmatched junction bases numbered 10, after V lost 3 bases and J lost 6 bases. The CDR3 is made up of 16 amino acids. The germline CDR1 and CDR2 sequences are KGHDR and SFDVKD. Under the authors' procedure: Cell counts per sample came from amplifying reference gene primers. Using immunoSEQ multiplex PCR, the repertoire was profiled, and TCRdb retains in-frame clones only, with some absent. V, J and clone size derive from that table, while D and trimming were established from the DNA sequence. Here the sample spans approximately 120,000 clones, around 89% being singletons.

The chain carries TRBV24-1 and TRBJ2-1; 7 nucleotides align to TRBD1. The receptor comes from a human donor with acute or convalescent COVID-19. The donor label of this sample is uncertain. Sequencing was done on a sample of peripheral blood. The CDR3 sequence: CATSDMGTALFNEQFF. DNA for the CDR3: TGTGCCACCAGTGATATGGGGACAGCCCTATTCAATGAGCAGTTCTTC.